The clone carrying this TCR beta chain has a count of ten or more. V gave up 2 bases and J gave up 5 bases, with 9 bases separating them. The CDR3 extends over 13 amino acids. Germline assignment: CDR1 SEHNR and CDR2 FQNEAQ (reference sequence). The data were taken from a study of T cell repertoires in cytomegalovirus infection. Study summary: Based on public TCR beta signatures, there were indications of CMV infection and of a matching HLA type.

One entry per CDR3 protein results from TCRdb running MiXCR on the reads. In the table there are 450,000 to 650,000 distinct CDR3 sequences, more than 20% of which are singletons. This receptor was taken from a human donor in good health (CMV status not recorded). Some clones in this sample may be carry-over from other donors' samples. Sequencing was carried out using PBMCs. The chain recombines TRBV7-9 with TRBJ1-1; D perhaps matches TRBD1 (5 bases). The CDR3 DNA follows: TGTGCCAGCAGCTTATTGGGGGTGACTGAAGCTTTCTTT. The encoded protein is CASSLLGVTEAFF.